The sequence of this T cell receptor (beta chain) was determined in a study of identical twins (TCRdb year 2016). A note on the overall study: TCR alpha and beta repertoires from monozygotic twins, unrelated adults of various ages and cord blood were deep-sequenced to test whether fetal clonotypes persist. To rule out contamination, replicate twin experiments were performed at different times with different library preparation protocols.

The library was obtained by 5' RACE. The reads were generated on an Illumina HiSeq 2000. A universal primer binding site was added through template switching, and the final cDNA carried a unique molecular identifier so that TCR cDNA molecules could be counted accurately. Specific primers in the conserved constant-segment region were used to synthesize first-strand cDNA for TCR alpha and beta chains. To control for contamination, every cDNA library carried two barcodes: a SMART-Mk sample barcode plus Illumina barcodes. TruSeq adapter sequences and Illumina sample barcodes were added in two successive PCR steps. The TCR alpha and beta cDNA libraries were sequenced on the Illumina HiSeq platform using custom primers. In the paper's pipeline: Raw reads were processed with MiGEC to extract unique molecular identifiers, and MiXCR was used to determine CDR3 positions. For each individual, recombination models were inferred using an EM algorithm with the repgenHMM and IGoR tools. Shared clonotypes were analyzed with the tcR package in R, and sharing was normalized by the product of cloneset sizes. Out-of-frame nonproductive sequences were analyzed to study raw recombination free of thymic and clonal selection effects. Using fastp trimming at Q25 and MiXCR clonotype assembly, TCRdb reanalyzed the public sequencing data and kept in-frame beta chains. One record per CDR3 amino acid sequence lists the most common genes and DNA. In this record, the V and J calls reflect TCRdb's handling and not the investigators' own analysis. The sample table contains 690,000 or so distinct CDR3 sequences; only one count was recorded for 8% to 9% of them. Jointly, the top ten make up about 0.98% of the sample.

Broader findings and caveats from the paper: Abundant cord blood beta clonotypes carried fewer insertions; young adult naive repertoires showed a weaker similar trend, while memory repertoires showed none. Zero-insertion analyses could be partly confounded by invariant T cells such as MAIT and iNKT, though diverse VJ usage argued against such confounding for most clonotypes. Because the same donors could not be followed over many years, the conclusions depended on cross-sectional statistical analysis. Out-of-frame TCR alpha sequences shared between twins showed an excess of low generation-probability sequences compared with coincidental sharing between unrelated individuals. Out-of-frame TCR alpha sharing in monozygotic twins was systematically underestimated by recombination models, whereas sharing between unrelated individuals was in agreement with the recombination models. The excess sharing between twins in beta out-of-frame sequences was weaker because fewer shared sequences reduced the signal-to-noise ratio.

All donors were healthy Caucasians. Three pairs of female monozygotic twins, all aged about 18 to 30 years, were included in the twin cohort. Peripheral blood mononuclear cells were used as the source from which RNA for TCR libraries was isolated. Note on this clonotype: This receptor's antigen is unknown. Qualities for individual bases were not recorded, and no much larger clone is one base off.

CDR1 and CDR2 are read off the germline V gene as MNHNS and SASEGT. Relative to germline, V is 6 bases shorter and J is 1 base shorter, with 7 bases between their ends. The cysteine opens and the phenylalanine closes a CDR3 of 14 amino acids. Only the CDR3 DNA is retained, 42 bases long and in frame from the first base. The same specimen was also included in a second study, on yellow fever vaccine responses in identical twins. As that second study puts it: According to the authors, the vaccine-induced T cell response in identical twins seemed to be partly convergent and partly specific to each individual. Focusing on identical twins, the study followed the T cell clones that responded to the vaccine, and did so with precision.

The clonotype was recovered from a woman younger than 30 in good health. The chain employs TRBV6-1 and TRBJ2-6; the D gene is not confidently resolved. The material sequenced was PBMCs. The DNA sequence is TGTGCCAGCAGGTGGGGATCTGGGGCCAACGTCCTGACTTTC. Its protein product is CASRWGSGANVLTF.